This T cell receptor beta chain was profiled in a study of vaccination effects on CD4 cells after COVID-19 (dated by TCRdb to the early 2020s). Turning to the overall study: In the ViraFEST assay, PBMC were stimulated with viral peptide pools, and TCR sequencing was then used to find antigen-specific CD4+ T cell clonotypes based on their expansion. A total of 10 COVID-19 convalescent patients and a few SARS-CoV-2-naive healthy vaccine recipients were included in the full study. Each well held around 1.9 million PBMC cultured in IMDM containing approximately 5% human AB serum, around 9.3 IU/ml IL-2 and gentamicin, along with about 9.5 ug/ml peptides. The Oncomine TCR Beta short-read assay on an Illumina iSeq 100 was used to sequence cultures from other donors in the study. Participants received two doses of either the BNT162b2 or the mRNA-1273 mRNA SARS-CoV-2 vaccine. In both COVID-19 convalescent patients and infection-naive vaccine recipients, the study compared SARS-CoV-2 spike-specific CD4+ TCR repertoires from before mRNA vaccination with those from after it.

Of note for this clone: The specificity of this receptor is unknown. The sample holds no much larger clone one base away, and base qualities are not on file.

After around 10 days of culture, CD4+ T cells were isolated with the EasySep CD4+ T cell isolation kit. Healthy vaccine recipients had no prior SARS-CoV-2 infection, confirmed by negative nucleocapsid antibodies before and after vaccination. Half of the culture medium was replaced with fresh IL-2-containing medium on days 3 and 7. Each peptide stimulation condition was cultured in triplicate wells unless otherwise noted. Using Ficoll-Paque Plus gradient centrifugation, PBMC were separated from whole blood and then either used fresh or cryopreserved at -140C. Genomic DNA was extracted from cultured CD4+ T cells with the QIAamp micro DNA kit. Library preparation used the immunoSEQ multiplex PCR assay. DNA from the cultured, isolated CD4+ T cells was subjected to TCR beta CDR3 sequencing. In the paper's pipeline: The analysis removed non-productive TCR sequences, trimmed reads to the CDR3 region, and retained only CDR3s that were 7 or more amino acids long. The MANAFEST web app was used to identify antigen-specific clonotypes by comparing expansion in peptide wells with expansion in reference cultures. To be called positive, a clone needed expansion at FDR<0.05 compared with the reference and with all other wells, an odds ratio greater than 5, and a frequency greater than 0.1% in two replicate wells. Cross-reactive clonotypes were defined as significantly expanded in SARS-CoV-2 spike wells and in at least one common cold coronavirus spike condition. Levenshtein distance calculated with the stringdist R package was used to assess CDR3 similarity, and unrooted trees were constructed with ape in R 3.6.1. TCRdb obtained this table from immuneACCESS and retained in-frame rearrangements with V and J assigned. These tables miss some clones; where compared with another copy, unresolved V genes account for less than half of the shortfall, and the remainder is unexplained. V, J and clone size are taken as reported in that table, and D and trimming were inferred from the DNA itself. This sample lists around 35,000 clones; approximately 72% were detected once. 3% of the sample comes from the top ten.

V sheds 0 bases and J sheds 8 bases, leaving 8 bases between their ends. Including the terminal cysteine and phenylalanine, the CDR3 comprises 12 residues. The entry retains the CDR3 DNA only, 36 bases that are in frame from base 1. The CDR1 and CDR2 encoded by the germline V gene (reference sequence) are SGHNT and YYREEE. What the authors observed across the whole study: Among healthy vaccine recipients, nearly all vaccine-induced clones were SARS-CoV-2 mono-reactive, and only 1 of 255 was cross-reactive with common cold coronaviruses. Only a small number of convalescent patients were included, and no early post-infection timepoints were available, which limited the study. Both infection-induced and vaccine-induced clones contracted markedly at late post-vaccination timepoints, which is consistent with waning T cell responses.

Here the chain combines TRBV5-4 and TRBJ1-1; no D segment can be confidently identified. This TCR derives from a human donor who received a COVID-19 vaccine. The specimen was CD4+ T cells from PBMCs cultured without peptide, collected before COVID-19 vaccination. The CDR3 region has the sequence CASSLDSSEAFF. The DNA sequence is TGTGCCAGCAGCTTGGACAGTTCCGAAGCTTTCTTT.